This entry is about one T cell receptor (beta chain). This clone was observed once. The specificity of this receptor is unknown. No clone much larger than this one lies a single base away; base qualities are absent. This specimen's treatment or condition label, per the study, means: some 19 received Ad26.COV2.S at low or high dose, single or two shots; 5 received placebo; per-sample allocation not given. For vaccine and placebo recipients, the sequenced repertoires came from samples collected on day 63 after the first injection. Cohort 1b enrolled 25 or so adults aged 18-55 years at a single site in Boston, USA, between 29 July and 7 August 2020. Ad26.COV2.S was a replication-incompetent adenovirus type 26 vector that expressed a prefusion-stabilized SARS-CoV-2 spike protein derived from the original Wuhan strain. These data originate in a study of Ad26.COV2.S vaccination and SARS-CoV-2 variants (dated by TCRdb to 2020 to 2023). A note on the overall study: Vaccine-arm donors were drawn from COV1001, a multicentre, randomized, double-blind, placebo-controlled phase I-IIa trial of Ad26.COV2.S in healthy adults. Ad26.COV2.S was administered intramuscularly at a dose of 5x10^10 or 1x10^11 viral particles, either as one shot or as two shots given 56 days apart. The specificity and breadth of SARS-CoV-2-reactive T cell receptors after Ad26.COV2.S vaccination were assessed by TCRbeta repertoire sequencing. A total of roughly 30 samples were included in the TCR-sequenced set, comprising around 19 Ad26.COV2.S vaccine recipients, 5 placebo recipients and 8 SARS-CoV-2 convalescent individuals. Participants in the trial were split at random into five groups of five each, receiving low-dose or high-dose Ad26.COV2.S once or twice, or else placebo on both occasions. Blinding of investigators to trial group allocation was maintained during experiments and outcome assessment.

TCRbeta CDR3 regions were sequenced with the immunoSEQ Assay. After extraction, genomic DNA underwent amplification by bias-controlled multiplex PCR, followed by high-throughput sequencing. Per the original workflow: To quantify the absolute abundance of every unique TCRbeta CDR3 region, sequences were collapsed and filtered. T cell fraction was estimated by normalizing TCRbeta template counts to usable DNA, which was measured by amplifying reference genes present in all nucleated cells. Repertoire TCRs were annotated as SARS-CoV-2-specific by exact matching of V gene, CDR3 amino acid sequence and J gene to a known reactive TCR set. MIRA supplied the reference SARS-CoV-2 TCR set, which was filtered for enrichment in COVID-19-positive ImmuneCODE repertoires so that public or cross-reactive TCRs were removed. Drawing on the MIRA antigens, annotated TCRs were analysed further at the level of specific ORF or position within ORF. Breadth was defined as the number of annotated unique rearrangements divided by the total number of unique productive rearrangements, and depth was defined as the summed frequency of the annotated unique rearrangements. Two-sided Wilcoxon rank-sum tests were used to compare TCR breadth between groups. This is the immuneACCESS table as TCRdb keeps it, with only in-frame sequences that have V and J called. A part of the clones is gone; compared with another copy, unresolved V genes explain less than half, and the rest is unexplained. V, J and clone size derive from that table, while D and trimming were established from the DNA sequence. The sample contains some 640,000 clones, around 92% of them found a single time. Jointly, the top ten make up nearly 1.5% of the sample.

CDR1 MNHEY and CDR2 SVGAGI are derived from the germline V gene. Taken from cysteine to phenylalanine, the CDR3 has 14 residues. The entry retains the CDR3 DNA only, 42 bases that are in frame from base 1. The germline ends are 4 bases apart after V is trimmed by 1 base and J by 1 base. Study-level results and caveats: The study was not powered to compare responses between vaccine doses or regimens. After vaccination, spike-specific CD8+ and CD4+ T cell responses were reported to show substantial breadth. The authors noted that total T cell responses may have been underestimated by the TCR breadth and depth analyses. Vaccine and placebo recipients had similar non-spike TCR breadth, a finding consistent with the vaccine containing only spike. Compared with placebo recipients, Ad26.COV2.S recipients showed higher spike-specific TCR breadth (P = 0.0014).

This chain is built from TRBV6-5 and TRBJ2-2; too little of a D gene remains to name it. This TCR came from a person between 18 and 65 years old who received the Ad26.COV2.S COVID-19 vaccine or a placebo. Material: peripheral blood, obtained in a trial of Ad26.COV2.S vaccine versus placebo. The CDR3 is CASSYYRNTGELFF. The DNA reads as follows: TGTGCCAGCAGTTACTACAGGAACACCGGGGAGCTGTTTTTT.